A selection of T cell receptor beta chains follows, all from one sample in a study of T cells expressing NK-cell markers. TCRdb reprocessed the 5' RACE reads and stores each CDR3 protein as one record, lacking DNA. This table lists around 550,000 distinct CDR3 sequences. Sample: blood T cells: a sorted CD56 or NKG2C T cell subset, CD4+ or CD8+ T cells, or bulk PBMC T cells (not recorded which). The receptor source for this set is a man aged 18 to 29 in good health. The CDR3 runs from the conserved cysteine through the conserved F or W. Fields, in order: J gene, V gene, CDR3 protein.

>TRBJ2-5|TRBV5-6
CASSPQGLQSGETQYF
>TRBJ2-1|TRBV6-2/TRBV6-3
CASSSGGPEQFF
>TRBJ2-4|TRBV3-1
CASSQDRNIQYF
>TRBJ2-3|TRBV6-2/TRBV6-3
CATNSPGGPTDTQYF
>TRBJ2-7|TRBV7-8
CASSLGLAQEYEQYF
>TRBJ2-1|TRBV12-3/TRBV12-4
CASALPGPYNEQFF
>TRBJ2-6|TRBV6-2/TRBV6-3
CASSYSISWQFGLAGANVLTF
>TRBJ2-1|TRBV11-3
CASSLVKDEQFF
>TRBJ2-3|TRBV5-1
CASSFQYTDTQYF
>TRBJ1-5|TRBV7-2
CASTIDRGRNQPQHF
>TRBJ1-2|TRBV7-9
CASSPADGYGYTF
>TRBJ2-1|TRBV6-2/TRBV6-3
CASSSPRDRVGNEQFF
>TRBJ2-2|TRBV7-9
CASNKEVDRGHTGELFF
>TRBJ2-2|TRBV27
CASIYRRTSGRKNTGELFF
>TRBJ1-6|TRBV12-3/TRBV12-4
CASSSEGVGNSPLHF
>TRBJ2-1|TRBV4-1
CASSQGRHEQFF
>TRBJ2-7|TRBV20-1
CSAPGGSSYEQYF
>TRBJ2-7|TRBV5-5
CASSLGVGQSSYEQYF
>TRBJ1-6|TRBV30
CAWRGSGQGVSPLHF
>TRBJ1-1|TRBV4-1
CASSYPGRLTEAFF
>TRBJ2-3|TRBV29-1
CSVPGLFPTQYF
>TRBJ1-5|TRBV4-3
CASSQEYEGNQPQHF
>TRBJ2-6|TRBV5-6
CASSLILSSGANVLTF
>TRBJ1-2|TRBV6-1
CASKQTLANYGYTF
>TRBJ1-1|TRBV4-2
CASSQAAGRTEAFF
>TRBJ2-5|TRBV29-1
CSVVGRLGGTQYF
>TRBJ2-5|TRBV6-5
CASSPNLLAGRSQETQYF
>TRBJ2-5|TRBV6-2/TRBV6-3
CASSGQGKPPQETQYF
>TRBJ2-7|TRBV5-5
CASSLEGQSSYEQYF